This T cell receptor (beta chain) is from a study of T cells after yellow fever vaccination. TCRdb ran MiXCR on the 5' RACE reads and lists one entry per CDR3 protein. The data contain under 350,000 distinct CDR3 sequences, about 4% of them seen just once; the ten biggest clones take up about 22%. V dropped 5 bases and J dropped 3; count of bases not matched to a gene: 7. Germline CDR1 is MNHEY and CDR2 is SMNVEV (reference sequence). The CDR3 extends over 16 amino acids. Study-wide results and caveats: The booster saw the reappearance of most primary-vaccination clones (around 96% CD4, about 85% CD8).

This clonotype was observed many times. Its cognate antigen is unknown. The J gene is TRBJ2-2, the V gene TRBV27; 9 bases agree with TRBD1. This receptor was identified in a man in his late teens or twenties who received the YFV17D yellow fever vaccine. The sample in question was PBMCs, obtained 5 days after the yellow fever booster vaccination. The CDR3 protein is CASSRWTGAHTGELFF. In DNA, the CDR3 is TGTGCCAGCAGTCGTTGGACAGGGGCGCACACCGGGGAGCTGTTTTTT.